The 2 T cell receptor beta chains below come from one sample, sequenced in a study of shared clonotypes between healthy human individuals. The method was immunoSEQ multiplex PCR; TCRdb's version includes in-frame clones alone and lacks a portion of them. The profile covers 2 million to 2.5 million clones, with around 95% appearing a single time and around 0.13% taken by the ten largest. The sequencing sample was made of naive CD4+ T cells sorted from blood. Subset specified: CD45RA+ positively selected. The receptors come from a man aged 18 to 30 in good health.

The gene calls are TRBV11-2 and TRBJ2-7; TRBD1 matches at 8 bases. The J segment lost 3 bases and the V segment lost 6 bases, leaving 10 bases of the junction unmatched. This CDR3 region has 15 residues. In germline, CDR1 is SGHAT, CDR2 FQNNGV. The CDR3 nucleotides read TGTGCCAGCAGTTCTGCCGGGACAGGATTCTACGAGCAGTACTTC. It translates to CASSSAGTGFYEQYF.

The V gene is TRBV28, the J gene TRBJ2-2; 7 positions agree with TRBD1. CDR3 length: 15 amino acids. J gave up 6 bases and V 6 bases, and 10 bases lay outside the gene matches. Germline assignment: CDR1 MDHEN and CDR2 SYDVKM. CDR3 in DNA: TGTGCCAGCAGACTCGCAGACAGGGAAGCCGGGGAGCTGTTTTTT. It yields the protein CASRLADREAGELFF.